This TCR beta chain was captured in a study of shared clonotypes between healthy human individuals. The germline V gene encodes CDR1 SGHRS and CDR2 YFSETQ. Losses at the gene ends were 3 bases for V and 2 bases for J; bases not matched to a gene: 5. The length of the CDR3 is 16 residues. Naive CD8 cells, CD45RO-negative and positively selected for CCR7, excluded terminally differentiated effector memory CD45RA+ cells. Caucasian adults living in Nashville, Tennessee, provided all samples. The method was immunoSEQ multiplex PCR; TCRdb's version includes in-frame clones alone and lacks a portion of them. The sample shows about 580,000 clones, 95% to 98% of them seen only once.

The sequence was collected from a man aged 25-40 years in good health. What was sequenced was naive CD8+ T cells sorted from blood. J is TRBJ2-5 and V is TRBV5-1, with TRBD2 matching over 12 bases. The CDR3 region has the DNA TGCGCCAGCAGCTCCCGGCTAGCGGGAGGGCAAGAGACCCAGTACTTC. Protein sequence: CASSSRLAGGQETQYF.